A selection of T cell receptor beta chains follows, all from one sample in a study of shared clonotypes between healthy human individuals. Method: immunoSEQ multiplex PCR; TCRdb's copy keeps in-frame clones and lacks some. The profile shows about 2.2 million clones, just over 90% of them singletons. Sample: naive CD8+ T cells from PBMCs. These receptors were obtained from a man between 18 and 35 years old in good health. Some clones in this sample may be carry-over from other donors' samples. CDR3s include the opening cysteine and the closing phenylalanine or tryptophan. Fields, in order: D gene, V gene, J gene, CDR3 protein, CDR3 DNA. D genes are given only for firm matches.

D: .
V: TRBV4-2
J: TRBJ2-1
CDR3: CASSQDSPNWVNEQFF
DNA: TGTGCCAGCAGCCAAGATAGCCCCAATTGGGTCAATGAGCAGTTCTTC

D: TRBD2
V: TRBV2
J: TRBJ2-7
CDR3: CASSENFGTSGYEQYF
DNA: TGTGCCAGCAGTGAAAATTTCGGGACTAGCGGCTACGAGCAGTACTTC

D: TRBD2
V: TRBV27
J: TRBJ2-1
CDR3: CASSDQGLADYNEQFF
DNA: TGTGCCAGCAGTGACCAGGGACTAGCGGATTACAATGAGCAGTTCTTC

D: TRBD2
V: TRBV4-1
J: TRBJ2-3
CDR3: CASSQEVSLAGGPYF
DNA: TGCGCCAGCAGCCAAGAGGTTAGCTTAGCGGGAGGGCCGTATTTT

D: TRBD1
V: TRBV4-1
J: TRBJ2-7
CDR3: CASSLPGQGEHEQYF
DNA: TGCGCCAGCAGCCTTCCGGGACAGGGGGAGCACGAGCAGTACTTC

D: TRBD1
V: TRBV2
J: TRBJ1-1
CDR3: CASTRTLDRAEEAFF
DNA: TGTGCCAGCACCAGAACCCTGGACAGGGCTGAGGAAGCTTTCTTT

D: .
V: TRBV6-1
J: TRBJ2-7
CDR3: CASSEIIEQYF
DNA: TGTGCCAGCAGTGAAATTATCGAGCAGTACTTC

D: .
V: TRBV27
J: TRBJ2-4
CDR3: CASTSGAGNIQYF
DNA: TGTGCCAGCACCTCGGGTGCAGGAAACATTCAGTACTTC

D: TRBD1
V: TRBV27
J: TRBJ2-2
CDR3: CASSLRTGSSPGELFF
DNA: TGTGCCAGCAGTCTCCGGACAGGGAGTTCCCCCGGGGAGCTGTTTTTT

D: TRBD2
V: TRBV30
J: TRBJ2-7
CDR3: CAWSVLAGESEQYF
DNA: TGTGCCTGGAGTGTACTTGCGGGAGAGAGCGAGCAGTACTTC

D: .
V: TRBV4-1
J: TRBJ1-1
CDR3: CASSPFGGRITEAFF
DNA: TGCGCCAGCAGCCCCTTCGGGGGAAGGATCACTGAAGCTTTCTTT

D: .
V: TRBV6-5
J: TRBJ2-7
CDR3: CASGLEQYF
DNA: TGTGCCAGTGGGCTCGAGCAGTACTTC

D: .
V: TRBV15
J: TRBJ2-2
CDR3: CATSEGGMVTGELFF
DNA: TGTGCCACCAGCGAGGGGGGGATGGTAACCGGGGAGCTGTTTTTT

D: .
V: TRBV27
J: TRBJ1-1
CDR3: CASNPRRALGTEAFF
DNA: TGTGCCAGCAACCCTAGGAGGGCCCTCGGCACTGAAGCTTTCTTT

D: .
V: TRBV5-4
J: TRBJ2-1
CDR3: CASSFWDNEQFF
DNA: TGTGCCAGCAGCTTTTGGGACAATGAGCAGTTCTTC